The rows below give T cell receptor beta chains drawn from one sample of a study of blood T cells in healthy people across ages. TCRdb passed the 5' RACE reads through MiXCR, listing each CDR3 protein once. The sample carries around 620,000 distinct CDR3 sequences, roughly a quarter recorded once. The specimen was blood. These receptors all come from a woman aged 70-85 years in good health. Both conserved end residues are part of each CDR3. A D gene is named only where the DNA matches it firmly. The size field is filled for only some rows; it gives once, few, many or a size class.

TRBJ1-1,NA,TRBV7-6,NA,CASSLAGQGSTEAFF,TGTGCCAGCAGCTTAGCGGGGCAGGGAAGCACTGAAGCTTTCTTT
TRBJ2-1,few,TRBV20-1,NA,CSASGVPGASGDEQFF,TGCAGTGCTAGTGGAGTGCCGGGGGCAAGCGGGGATGAGCAGTTCTTC
TRBJ1-4,few,TRBV4-3,NA,CASSQDGPGFEKLFF,TGCGCCAGCAGCCAAGATGGACCAGGGTTTGAAAAACTGTTTTTT
TRBJ1-3,NA,TRBV20-1,TRBD1,CSATQGSYSGNTIYF,TGCAGTGCTACACAGGGGTCTTACTCTGGAAACACCATATATTTT
TRBJ2-2,few,TRBV9,NA,CASSAFDRGPGELFF,TGTGCCAGCAGCGCCTTCGATCGGGGGCCCGGGGAGCTGTTTTTT
TRBJ2-5,many,TRBV5-1,NA,CASSLGRTQETQYF,TGCGCCAGCAGCTTGGGGCGAACCCAAGAGACCCAGTACTTC
TRBJ2-4,many,TRBV27,TRBD1,CASSPRGQGALGNIQYF,TGTGCCAGCAGCCCTCGTGGACAGGGGGCCCTGGGCAACATTCAGTACTTC
TRBJ1-2,few,TRBV6-1,NA,CASNRGNYGYTF,TGTGCCAGCAATCGGGGTAACTATGGCTACACCTTC
TRBJ2-7,few,TRBV12-3/TRBV12-4,TRBD1,CASTWRDRAYEQYF,TGTGCCAGCACCTGGAGGGACAGGGCCTACGAGCAGTACTTC
TRBJ2-7,NA,TRBV6-6,TRBD2,CACSPRQRGTYEQYF,TGTGCCTGCAGTCCACGTCAGCGGGGAACCTACGAGCAGTACTTC
TRBJ2-5,NA,TRBV6-2/TRBV6-3,TRBD1,CASRSGTGMDTQYF,TGTGCCAGCAGATCAGGGACAGGGATGGACACCCAGTACTTC
TRBJ2-6,few,TRBV20-1,NA,CSAFISTRSSGVNVLTF,TGCAGTGCTTTCATATCCACCCGATCCTCTGGGGTCAACGTCCTGACTTTC
TRBJ2-1,NA,TRBV6-2/TRBV6-3,TRBD2,CASSYETSSDNEQFF,TGTGCCAGCAGTTACGAGACTAGCTCGGACAATGAGCAGTTCTTC
TRBJ1-2,NA,TRBV7-9,TRBD1,CASSRDRANYGYTF,TGTGCCAGCAGTCGGGACAGAGCTAACTATGGCTACACCTTC
TRBJ2-7,NA,TRBV20-1,TRBD1,CSPGGGYEQYF,TGCAGCCCAGGGGGCGGTTACGAGCAGTACTTC
TRBJ1-2,NA,TRBV28,NA,CATREGPRYGYTF,TGTGCCACCAGGGAGGGCCCACGCTATGGCTACACCTTC
TRBJ1-3,NA,TRBV4-2,NA,CASSQGVVAGRAGNTIYF,TGTGCCAGCAGCCAAGGGGTTGTGGCGGGAAGGGCTGGAAACACCATATATTTT
TRBJ2-5,NA,TRBV5-6,NA,CASSFTSTQETQYF,TGTGCCAGCAGCTTTACCAGTACGCAAGAGACCCAGTACTTC
TRBJ1-1,few,TRBV18,NA,CASSFSTVGTEAFF,TGTGCCAGCTCATTCTCGACAGTAGGCACTGAAGCTTTCTTT
TRBJ1-1,NA,TRBV7-9,TRBD1,CASSPGTGGKAEASF,TGTGCCAGCAGCCCCGGGACAGGGGGCAAGGCTGAAGCTTCCTTT
TRBJ2-2,NA,TRBV7-9,TRBD1,CATHPGQARGELFF,TGTGCCACCCATCCGGGACAGGCCCGGGGGGAGCTGTTTTTT
TRBJ2-5,few,TRBV7-2,NA,CASSPTAGKETQYF,TGTGCCAGCAGCCCCACCGCGGGGAAAGAGACCCAGTACTTC
TRBJ2-4,NA,TRBV6-2/TRBV6-3,NA,CASSYSSEWDNIQYF,TGTGCCAGCAGTTACTCGAGTGAATGGGATAACATTCAGTACTTC
TRBJ2-4,NA,TRBV12-3/TRBV12-4,TRBD2,CASSPRLAGGNIQYF,TGTGCCAGCAGTCCTCGGCTAGCGGGGGGTAACATTCAGTACTTC
TRBJ1-2,NA,TRBV5-4,NA,CASSPDPVCGYTF,TGTGCCAGCAGCCCTGACCCTGTCTGTGGCTACACCTTC
TRBJ2-3,NA,TRBV7-6,TRBD2,CASSVASGSGTDTQYF,TGTGCCAGCAGCGTCGCTAGCGGGAGTGGCACAGATACGCAGTATTTT
TRBJ2-5,few,TRBV7-6,NA,CASSLGLVHETQYF,TGTGCCAGCAGCTTAGGCCTAGTGCACGAGACCCAGTACTTC
TRBJ1-1,few,TRBV20-1,NA,CSAREKPGLGNTEAFF,TGCAGTGCTAGAGAAAAACCCGGGTTGGGGAACACTGAAGCTTTCTTT
TRBJ2-7,NA,TRBV6-1,TRBD1,CASSVRTGGMYEQYF,TGTGCCAGCAGTGTCAGGACAGGGGGCATGTACGAGCAGTACTTC
TRBJ1-1,few,TRBV10-3,NA,CAISDMDRPHIMNTEAFF,TGTGCCATCAGTGACATGGACCGACCCCACATCATGAACACTGAAGCTTTCTTT
TRBJ1-2,NA,TRBV6-5,TRBD1,CATKQGAYGYTF,TGTGCCACAAAACAGGGGGCCTATGGCTACACCTTC
TRBJ1-2,NA,TRBV13,TRBD1,CASRLGQGISLGYGYTF,TGTGCCAGCAGATTAGGACAGGGTATCTCCTTAGGCTATGGCTACACCTTC
TRBJ1-1,few,TRBV7-9,TRBD1,CASSLVGTVNSGAEAFF,TGTGCCAGCAGCTTAGTCGGGACAGTAAATTCGGGGGCTGAAGCTTTCTTT
TRBJ2-6,NA,TRBV19,NA,CASRPGQSGANVLTF,TGTGCCAGTAGGCCCGGGCAGTCTGGGGCCAACGTCCTGACTTTC
TRBJ2-2,few,TRBV4-3,NA,CASSQDKLSTGELFF,TGCGCCAGCAGCCAAGATAAACTATCCACCGGGGAGCTGTTTTTT
TRBJ2-5,NA,TRBV24-1,TRBD1,CATSGSGTGEETQYF,TGTGCCACCAGTGGTTCCGGGACAGGGGAAGAGACCCAGTACTTC
TRBJ2-7,NA,TRBV20-1,TRBD2,CSAGKISGGGYEQYF,TGCAGTGCTGGCAAAATTAGCGGGGGAGGCTACGAGCAGTACTTC
TRBJ2-5,many,TRBV6-5,TRBD2,CASSYSGEGETQYF,TGTGCCAGCAGTTACTCAGGGGAGGGAGAGACCCAGTACTTC
TRBJ2-5,NA,TRBV24-1,NA,CATSDSRETQYF,TGTGCCACCAGTGATTCCCGAGAGACCCAGTACTTC
TRBJ2-3,NA,TRBV7-2,TRBD2,CASSTSGTPTDTQYF,TGTGCCAGCAGCACTAGCGGAACGCCCACAGATACGCAGTATTTT
TRBJ2-2,NA,TRBV7-2,NA,CASSSQSQTYTGELFF,TGTGCCAGCAGCTCCCAAAGCCAGACCTACACCGGGGAGCTGTTTTTT
TRBJ2-5,few,TRBV7-9,TRBD1,CASSLGGQGAETQYF,TGTGCCAGCAGCTTAGGGGGACAGGGTGCGGAGACCCAGTACTTC
TRBJ2-3,few,TRBV6-1,NA,CASSEFGHRMTDTDTQYF,TGTGCCAGCAGTGAATTCGGACACCGGATGACCGACACAGATACGCAGTATTTT
TRBJ1-2,NA,TRBV6-5,NA,CASSSDSLRGYTF,TGTGCCAGCAGCTCAGACAGCCTCCGTGGCTACACCTTC
TRBJ2-1,NA,TRBV30,TRBD2,CAWIQKGGGSYNEQFF,TGTGCCTGGATTCAAAAGGGCGGGGGATCCTACAATGAGCAGTTCTTC
TRBJ1-2,few,TRBV7-2,TRBD1,CASSLVPGQGFGYTF,TGTGCCAGCAGCTTAGTCCCGGGACAGGGATTTGGCTACACCTTC
TRBJ2-5,few,TRBV27,TRBD1,CASSSTGQGQETQYF,TGTGCCAGCAGTTCCACCGGACAGGGGCAAGAGACCCAGTACTTC
TRBJ2-4,NA,TRBV30,TRBD2,CAWSKVAGARAKNIQYF,TGTGCCTGGAGTAAGGTAGCGGGGGCCAGAGCCAAAAACATTCAGTACTTC
TRBJ2-3,few,TRBV4-3,TRBD2,CASSQGSGAITDTQYF,TGCGCCAGCAGCCAGGGTAGCGGGGCGATCACAGATACGCAGTATTTT